What follows is one TCR beta chain and its context. Its target is not known. The data belong to a study of T cells after yellow fever vaccination. Study-wide results and limits: Overall, a small share of clonotypes was seen in both CD4 and CD8 compartments. Detected again after the booster were most primary-vaccination clones, at 95% to 97% CD4 and approximately 85% CD8.

The germline V gene has CDR1 LNHDA and CDR2 SQIVND (reference sequence). V lost 6 bases and J lost 2, with 17 bases in between. The CDR3 length is 16 residues. Synthesis of TCR cDNA relied on 5'RACE template switching, which attached a universal primer site and UMIs. One entry per CDR3 protein results from TCRdb running MiXCR on the 5' RACE reads. Of about 260,000 distinct CDR3 sequences detected, 13% appear once; the ten largest clones hold about 0.54%. The starting material was CD4+ T cells sorted from PBMCs, obtained 45 days after the yellow fever booster vaccination. This receptor was taken from a man under 40 who received the YFV17D yellow fever vaccine. V usage is TRBV19 and J usage is TRBJ1-5; tentative D call: TRBD1 (5 bases). Written as DNA, the CDR3 is TGTGCCAGTAGAGGAGGGGTTTATAGAGGCAATCAGCCCCAGCATTTT. Its protein is CASRGGVYRGNQPQHF.